The 17 T cell receptor beta chains presented below share a single source sample, sequenced in a study of blood T cell repertoires in COVID-19 (TCRdb year 2020). Libraries were built with the immunoSEQ multiplex PCR assay. The table comes from immuneACCESS by way of TCRdb, which keeps in-frame sequences with V and J called. Part of the clones is missing from these tables; in studies checked, under half for an unresolved V gene and the rest for unknown reasons. This sample gives around 130,000 clones in total; around nine tenths of them show up just once. The leading ten clones occupy over 5% of the sample. Source material: peripheral blood. These receptor sequences come from a human donor in a cohort sampled during active COVID-19.

The chain couples TRBV30 to TRBJ2-5; D is unclear. The V gene's germline CDR1 is GTSNPN and CDR2 SVGIG (reference sequence). Trimming pared 2 bases from V and 4 bases from J, leaving 8 bases between. The CDR3 runs to 12 residues. CDR3 in amino acids: CAWSPPRETQYF. CDR3 nucleotide sequence: TGTGCCTGGAGTCCCCCCCGAGAGACCCAGTACTTC.

The rearrangement links TRBV4-1 to TRBJ2-3, with 7 positions matching TRBD2. The CDR3 contains 17 residues. Unmatched junction bases numbered 11, after V lost 3 bases and J lost 2 bases. Germline values: CDR1 MGHRA, CDR2 YSYEKL. DNA of the CDR3: TGCGCCAGCAGCCAGCATGTTCCGGGACTAAACACAGATACGCAGTATTTT. This sequence encodes CASSQHVPGLNTDTQYF.

This chain connects TRBV2 to TRBJ1-2; TRBD1 matches at 10 bases. This CDR3 comprises 13 residues. Germline-derived CDR1 and CDR2 are SNHLY and FYNNEI. Unmatched junction bases numbered 6, after V lost 7 bases and J lost 7 bases. The CDR3 nucleotides are TGTGCCAGCATCCGACAGGGGGCCGGTGGCTACACCTTC. This encodes CASIRQGAGGYTF.

The chain combines TRBV6-6 with TRBJ2-3, with D maybe TRBD2 (7 bases). Trimming pared 6 bases from V and 2 bases from J, leaving 18 bases between. Germline assignment: CDR1 MNHNY and CDR2 SVGAGI (reference sequence). This CDR3 comprises 16 residues. The CDR3 here is CASRPSGTYNTDTQYF. The CDR3 bases are TGTGCCAGCAGGCCGAGCGGGACATACAACACAGATACGCAGTATTTT.

This rearrangement joins TRBV18 to TRBJ1-4; TRBD1 is a possible D gene (5 bases). This CDR3 contains 18 residues. The V and J ends lost 1 base and 0 bases respectively, with 15 bases between them. Germline CDR1 reads KGHSH; CDR2 reads LQKENI. The CDR3 protein is CASSPQAGTIPTNEKLFF. The CDR3 DNA sequence: TGTGCCAGCTCACCACAGGCGGGGACTATCCCAACTAATGAAAAACTGTTTTTT.

A single count supports this clone. Other DNA sequences in this specimen translate into the identical CDR3. The chain combines TRBV30 with TRBJ1-5, with 7 bases aligning to TRBD1. The germline V gene encodes CDR1 GTSNPN and CDR2 SVGIG (reference sequence). V shed 3 bases, J shed 4 bases, and the junction held 9 bases outside the gene matches. The CDR3 length is 15 residues. The CDR3 reads CAWREGAQANQPQHF. The CDR3 coding sequence is TGTGCCTGGAGGGAGGGGGCGCAGGCAAATCAGCCCCAGCATTTT.

The rearrangement joins TRBV7-2 to TRBJ2-1; 12 nucleotides match TRBD2. CDR3 size: 16 residues. Germline V gene data show CDR1 as SGHTA and CDR2 as FQGNSA. The junction had 9 bases not matched to a gene; V was cut back by 5 bases and J by 7 bases. CDR3 protein: CASSARLAGGPNEQFF. DNA for the CDR3: TGTGCCAGCAGCGCCAGGCTAGCGGGAGGGCCGAATGAGCAGTTCTTC. Complete variable domain (other parts from reference TRBV7-2 and TRBJ2-1): GAGVSQSPSNKVTEKGKDVELRCDPISGHTALYWYRQSLGQGLEFLIYFQGNSAPDKSGLPSDRFSAERTGGSVSTLTIQRTQQEDSAVYLCASSARLAGGPNEQFFGPGTRLTVL.

This chain uses TRBV6-2 or TRBV6-3 with TRBJ2-7; no definite D call. Trimming took 3 bases from V and 3 from J, leaving 9 bases between them. Germline V gene sequence: CDR1 MNHEY, CDR2 SVGEGT. CDR3 size: 13 residues. CDR3 nucleotide sequence: TGTGCCAGCAGTTATGGCCAGAACTACGAGCAGTACTTC. It is translated as CASSYGQNYEQYF.

This chain links TRBV18 with TRBJ1-1; 7 positions match TRBD1. CDR1 is KGHSH, CDR2 LQKENI, per germline. V lost 2 bases to trimming and J lost 3 bases; unmatched junction nucleotides: 18. The CDR3 loop spans 19 amino acids. The CDR3 DNA follows: TGTGCCAGCTCACCAGTACGGGGAAGGGGGCGCGATCGGGACACTGAAGCTTTCTTT. This gives the protein CASSPVRGRGRDRDTEAFF.

This sequence joins TRBV7-8 and TRBJ2-7; 9 bases align to TRBD1. Germline loops: CDR1 SGHVS, CDR2 FQNEAQ. V trimming: 2 bases; J trimming: 9 bases; junction bases outside the gene matches: 14. The CDR3 is made up of 16 amino acids. The CDR3 here is CASSLRGDRVVLGQYF. The CDR3 region has the DNA TGTGCCAGCAGCTTACGTGGGGACAGGGTAGTTCTAGGGCAGTACTTC.

This chain connects TRBV27 to TRBJ2-7; D is perhaps TRBD1 (7 bases). The ends were cut back, 2 bases at V and 7 bases at J, with 12 bases in the middle. Germline V gene lookup returns CDR1 MNHEY and CDR2 SMNVEV (reference sequence). This CDR3 is built from 13 residues. CDR3 nucleotides: TGTGCCAGCAGTTTAGAGGGGGCGGGAGAGCAGTACTTC. Amino acids: CASSLEGAGEQYF.

The chain links TRBV6-5 to TRBJ2-1; D not resolved. This CDR3 region has 15 residues. The germline V gene has CDR1 MNHEY and CDR2 SVGAGI. Trimming took 0 bases from V and 6 from J, leaving 12 bases between them. The CDR3 sequence: CASSYSTGRSNEQFF. For the CDR3, the DNA is TGTGCCAGCAGTTACTCGACGGGTAGAAGCAATGAGCAGTTCTTC.

The V and J genes are TRBV6-1 and TRBJ2-2, with 7 bases matching TRBD1. Trimming cost V 2 bases and J 4 bases; bases outside gene matches: 7. Per the germline V gene, CDR1 is MNHNS and CDR2 is SASEGT. The CDR3 is made up of 16 amino acids. CDR3 residues: CASSEIMAGGTGELFF. In nucleotides, the CDR3 is TGTGCCAGCAGTGAAATAATGGCAGGGGGCACCGGGGAGCTGTTTTTT.

The rearrangement links TRBV28 to TRBJ2-1, with TRBD2 as a possible D gene (6 bases). The CDR3 covers 15 residues. Germline V gives CDR1 MDHEN, CDR2 SYDVKM. The V end lost 2 bases, the J end lost 0 bases, and 8 bases lay between the germline ends. For the CDR3, the DNA is TGTGCCAGCAGTTTAGCGGGGCCCTCCTACAATGAGCAGTTCTTC. This encodes CASSLAGPSYNEQFF.

This clone was observed a few times. CDR3 sequence (DNA): TGTGCCAGTAGTAGGTTTGCGGCAGGGGACTATGGCTACACCTTC. Encoded protein: CASSRFAAGDYGYTF. The chain has TRBV19 and TRBJ1-2, with D maybe TRBD1 (6 bases). The germline V gene has CDR1 LNHDA and CDR2 SQIVND (reference sequence). The CDR3 sequence is 15 residues long. V lost 4 bases and J 3 bases, leaving 15 bases between the germline ends.

V is TRBV28 and J is TRBJ2-7; D may be TRBD2 (5 bases). V was pared by 5 bases and J by 2 bases, with 13 bases between. This CDR3 region has 14 residues. Germline CDR1 reads MDHEN; CDR2 reads SYDVKM. The CDR3 region is CASSGRTGTYEQYF. CDR3 bases: TGTGCCAGCAGTGGCAGGACGGGGACCTACGAGCAGTACTTC.

The rearrangement uses TRBV28 and TRBJ1-6, with 11 bases identical to TRBD1. Germline CDR1 is MDHEN and CDR2 is SYDVKM. Unmatched junction bases numbered 6, after V lost 2 bases and J lost 6 bases. This CDR3 has 17 residues. Written as DNA, the CDR3 is TGTGCCAGCAGTTTAAGGACAGGGGGCTTTGGTAATTCACCCCTCCACTTT. Translation gives CASSLRTGGFGNSPLHF.